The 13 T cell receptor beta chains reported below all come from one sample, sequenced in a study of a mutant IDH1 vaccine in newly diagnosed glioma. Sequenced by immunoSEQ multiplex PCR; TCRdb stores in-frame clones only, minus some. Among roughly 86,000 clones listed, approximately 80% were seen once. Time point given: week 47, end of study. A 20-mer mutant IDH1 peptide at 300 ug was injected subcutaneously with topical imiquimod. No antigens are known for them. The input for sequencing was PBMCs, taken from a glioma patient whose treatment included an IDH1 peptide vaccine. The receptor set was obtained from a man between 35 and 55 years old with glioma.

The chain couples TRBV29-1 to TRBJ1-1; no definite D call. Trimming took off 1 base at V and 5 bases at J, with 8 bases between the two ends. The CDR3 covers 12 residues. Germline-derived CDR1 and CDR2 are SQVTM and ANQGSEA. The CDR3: CSVEGLGTEAFF. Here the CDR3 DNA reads TGCAGCGTTGAAGGACTAGGGACTGAAGCTTTCTTT. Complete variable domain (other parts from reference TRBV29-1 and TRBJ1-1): SAVISQKPSRDICQRGTSLTIQCQVDSQVTMMFWYRQQPGQSLTLIATANQGSEATYESGFVIDKFPISRPNLTFSTLTVSNMSPEDSSIYLCSVEGLGTEAFFGQGTRLTVV.

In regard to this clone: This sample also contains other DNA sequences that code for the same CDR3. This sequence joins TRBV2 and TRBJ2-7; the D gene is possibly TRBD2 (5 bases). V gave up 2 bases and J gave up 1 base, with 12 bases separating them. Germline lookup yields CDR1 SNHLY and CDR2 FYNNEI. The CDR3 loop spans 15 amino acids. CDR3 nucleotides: TGTGCCAGCAGTGAACGGCGGACTCTATCCTACGAGCAGTACTTC. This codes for CASSERRTLSYEQYF. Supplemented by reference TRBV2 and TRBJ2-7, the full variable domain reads EPEVTQTPSHQVTQMGQEVILRCVPISNHLYFYWYRQILGQKVEFLVSFYNNEISEKSEIFDDQFSVERPDGSNFTLKIRSTKLEDSAMYFCASSERRTLSYEQYFGPGTRLTVT.

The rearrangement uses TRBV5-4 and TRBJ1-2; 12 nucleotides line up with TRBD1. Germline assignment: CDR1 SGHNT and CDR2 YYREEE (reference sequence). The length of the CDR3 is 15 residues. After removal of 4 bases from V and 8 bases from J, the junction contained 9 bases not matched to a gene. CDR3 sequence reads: CASSSGRDRGLGYTF. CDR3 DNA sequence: TGTGCCAGCAGCAGCGGCCGGGACAGGGGGCTCGGCTACACCTTC.

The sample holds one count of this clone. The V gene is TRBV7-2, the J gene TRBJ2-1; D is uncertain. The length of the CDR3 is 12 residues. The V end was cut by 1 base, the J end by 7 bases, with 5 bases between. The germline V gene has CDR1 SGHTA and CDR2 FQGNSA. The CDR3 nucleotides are TGTGCCAGCAGCTTAGTGACTAATGAGCAGTTCTTC. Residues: CASSLVTNEQFF.

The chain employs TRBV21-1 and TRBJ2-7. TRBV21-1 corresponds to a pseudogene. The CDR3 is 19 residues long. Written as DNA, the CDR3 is TGTGCCAGCAGCACATTTCAGGGGACTCGGGACACCTCCTCATACGAGCAGTACTTC. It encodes CASSTFQGTRDTSSYEQYF.

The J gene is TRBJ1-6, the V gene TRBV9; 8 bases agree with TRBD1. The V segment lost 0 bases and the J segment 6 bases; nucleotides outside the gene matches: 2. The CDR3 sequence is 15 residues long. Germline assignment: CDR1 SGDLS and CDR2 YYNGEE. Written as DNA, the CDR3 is TGTGCCAGCAGCGTAGCAGGGGGCGGTAATTCACCCCTCCACTTT. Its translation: CASSVAGGGNSPLHF.

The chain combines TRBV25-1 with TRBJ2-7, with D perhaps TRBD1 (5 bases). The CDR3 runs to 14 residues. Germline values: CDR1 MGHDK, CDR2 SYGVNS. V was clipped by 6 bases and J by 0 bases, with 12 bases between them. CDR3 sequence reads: CASSWGRGSYEQYF. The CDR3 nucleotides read TGTGCCAGCAGCTGGGGAAGGGGCTCCTACGAGCAGTACTTC.

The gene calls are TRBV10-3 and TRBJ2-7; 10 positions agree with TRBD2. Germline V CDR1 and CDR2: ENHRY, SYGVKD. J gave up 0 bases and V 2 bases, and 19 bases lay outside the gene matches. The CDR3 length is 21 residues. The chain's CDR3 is CAISEGGVPMGTSGASYEQYF. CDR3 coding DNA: TGTGCCATCAGTGAGGGGGGGGTCCCGATGGGAACTAGCGGGGCCTCCTACGAGCAGTACTTC.

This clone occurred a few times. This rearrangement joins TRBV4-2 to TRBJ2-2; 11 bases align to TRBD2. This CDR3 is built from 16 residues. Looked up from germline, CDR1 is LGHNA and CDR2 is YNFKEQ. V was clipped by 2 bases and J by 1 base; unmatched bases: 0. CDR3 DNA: TGTGCCAGCAGCCAACTAGCGGGAGGGAACACCGGGGAGCTGTTTTTT. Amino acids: CASSQLAGGNTGELFF.

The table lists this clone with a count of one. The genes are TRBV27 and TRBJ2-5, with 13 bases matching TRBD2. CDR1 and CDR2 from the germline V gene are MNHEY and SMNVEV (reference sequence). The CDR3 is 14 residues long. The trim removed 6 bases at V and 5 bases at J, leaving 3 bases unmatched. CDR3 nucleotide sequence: TGTGCCAGCAGACCGACTAGCGGGGGGGAGACCCAGTACTTC. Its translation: CASRPTSGGETQYF.

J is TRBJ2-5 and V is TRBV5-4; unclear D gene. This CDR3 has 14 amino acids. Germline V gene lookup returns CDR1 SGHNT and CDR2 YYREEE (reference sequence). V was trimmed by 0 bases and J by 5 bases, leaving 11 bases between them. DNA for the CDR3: TGTGCCAGCAGCTTGGACCCCGCCGGGGAGACCCAGTACTTC. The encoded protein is CASSLDPAGETQYF.

The CDR3 is CASSSYPGNSPLHF. CDR3 nucleotides: TGTGCCAGCAGCTCCTACCCTGGAAATTCACCCCTCCACTTT. The gene calls are TRBV7-2 and TRBJ1-6; D not certain. The V gene lost 4 bases and the J gene lost 7 bases, with 11 bases spanning the gap. The CDR3 sequence is 14 residues long. Looked up from germline, CDR1 is SGHTA and CDR2 is FQGNSA.

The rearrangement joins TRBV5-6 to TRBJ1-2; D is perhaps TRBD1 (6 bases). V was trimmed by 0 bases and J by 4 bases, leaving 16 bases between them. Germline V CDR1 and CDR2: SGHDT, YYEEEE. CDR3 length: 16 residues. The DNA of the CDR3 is TGTGCCAGCAGCTTGGCCGAGGACAGTAGAGCCTATGGCTACACCTTC. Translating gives CASSLAEDSRAYGYTF.